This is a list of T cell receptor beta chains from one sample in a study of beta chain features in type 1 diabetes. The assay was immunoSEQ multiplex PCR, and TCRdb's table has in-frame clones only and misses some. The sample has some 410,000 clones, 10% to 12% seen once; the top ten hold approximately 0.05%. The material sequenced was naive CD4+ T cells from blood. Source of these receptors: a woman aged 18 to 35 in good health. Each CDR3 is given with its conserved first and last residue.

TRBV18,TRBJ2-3,CASSQTVDTQYF
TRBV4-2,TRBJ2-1,CASSQDRTYNEQFF
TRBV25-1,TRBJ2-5,CASSEPYTQETQYF
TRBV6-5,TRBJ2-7,CASSTSDWNYEQYF
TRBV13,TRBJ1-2,CASKRGGQARGYTF
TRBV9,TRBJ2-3,CASSVAQGGTDTQYF
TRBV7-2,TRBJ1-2,CASSLAKEYNGYTF
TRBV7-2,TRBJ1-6,CASSQGLNSPLHF
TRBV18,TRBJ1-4,CASSSIRQGREKLFF
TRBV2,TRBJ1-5,CASSPGVQPQHF
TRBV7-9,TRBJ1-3,CASSLTGANTIYF
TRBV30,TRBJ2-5,CAWSAARTSGSHLPQETQYF
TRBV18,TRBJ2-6,CASSPSSGANVLTF
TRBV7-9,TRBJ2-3,CASSPRTVADTQYF
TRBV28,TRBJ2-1,CASSPPGQGVNEQFF
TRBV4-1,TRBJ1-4,CASSPGRATNEKLFF
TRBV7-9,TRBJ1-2,CASSLGGAGYTF
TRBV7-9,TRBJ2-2,CASSLVQLNTGELFF
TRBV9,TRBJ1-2,CASSAGHTSYGYTF
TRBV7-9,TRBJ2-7,CASSSGTSYGQYF
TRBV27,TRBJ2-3,CASSFDRVGTDTQYF
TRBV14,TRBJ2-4,CASSQRAGVGTKNIQYF
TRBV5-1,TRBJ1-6,CASGTGDNSPLHF
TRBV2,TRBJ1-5,CASTRPGNQPQHF
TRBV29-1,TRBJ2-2,CSVVWLAGNTGELFF
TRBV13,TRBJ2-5,CASSLGVGHQETQYF
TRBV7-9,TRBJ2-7,CASSFSRGRGEQYF
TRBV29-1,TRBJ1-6,CSARQGNNSPLHF
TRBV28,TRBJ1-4,CASSFAGTPRNEKLFF
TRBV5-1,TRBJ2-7,CASSVQGANYEQYF
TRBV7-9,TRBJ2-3,CASSLRDTQYF